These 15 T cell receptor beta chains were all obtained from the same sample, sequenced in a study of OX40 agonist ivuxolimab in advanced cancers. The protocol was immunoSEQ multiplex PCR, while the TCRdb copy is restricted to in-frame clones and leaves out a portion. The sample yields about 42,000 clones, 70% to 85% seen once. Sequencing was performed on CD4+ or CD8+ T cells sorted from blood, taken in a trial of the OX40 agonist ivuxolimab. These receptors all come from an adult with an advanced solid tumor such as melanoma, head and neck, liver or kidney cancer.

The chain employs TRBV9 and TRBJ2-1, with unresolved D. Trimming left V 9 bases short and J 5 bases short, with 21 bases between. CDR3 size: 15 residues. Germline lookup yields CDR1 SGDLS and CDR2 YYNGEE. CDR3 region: CAKARPSSWDNEQFF. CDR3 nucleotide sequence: TGTGCCAAGGCCCGCCCCTCGAGTTGGGACAATGAGCAGTTCTTC.

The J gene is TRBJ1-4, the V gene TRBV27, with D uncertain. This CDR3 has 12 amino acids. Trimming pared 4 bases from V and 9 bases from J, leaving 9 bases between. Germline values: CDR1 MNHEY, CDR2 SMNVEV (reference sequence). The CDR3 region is CASSSDIKKLFF. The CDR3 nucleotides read TGTGCCAGCAGTTCCGACATTAAAAAACTGTTTTTT.

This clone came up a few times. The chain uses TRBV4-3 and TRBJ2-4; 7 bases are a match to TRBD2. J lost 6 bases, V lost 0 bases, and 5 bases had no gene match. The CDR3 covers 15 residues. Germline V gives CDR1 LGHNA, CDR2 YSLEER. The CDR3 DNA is TGCGCCAGCAGCCAAGATGATTCTAGCGGAAACATTCAGTACTTC. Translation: CASSQDDSSGNIQYF.

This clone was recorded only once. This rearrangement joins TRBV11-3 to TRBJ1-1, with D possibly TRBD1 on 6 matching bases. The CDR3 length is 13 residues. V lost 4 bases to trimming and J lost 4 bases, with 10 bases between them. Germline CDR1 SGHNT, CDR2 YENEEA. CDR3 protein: CASSYGQFTEAFF. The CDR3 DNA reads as TGTGCCAGCAGCTACGGACAGTTCACTGAAGCTTTCTTT.

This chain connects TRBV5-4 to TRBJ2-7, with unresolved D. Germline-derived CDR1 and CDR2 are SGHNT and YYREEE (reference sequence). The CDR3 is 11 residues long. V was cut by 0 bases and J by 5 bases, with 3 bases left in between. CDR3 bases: TGTGCCAGCAGCTTGGCTAACGAGCAGTACTTC. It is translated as CASSLANEQYF.

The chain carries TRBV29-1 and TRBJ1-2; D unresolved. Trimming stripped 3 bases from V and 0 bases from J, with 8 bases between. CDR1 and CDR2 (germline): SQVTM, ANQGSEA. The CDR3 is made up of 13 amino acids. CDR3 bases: TGCAGCGTTGAGACGGGAGCTAACTATGGCTACACCTTC. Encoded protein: CSVETGANYGYTF.

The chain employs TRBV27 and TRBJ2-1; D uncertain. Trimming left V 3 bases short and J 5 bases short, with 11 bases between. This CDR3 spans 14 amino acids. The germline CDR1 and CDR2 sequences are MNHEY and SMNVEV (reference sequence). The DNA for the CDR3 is TGTGCCAGCAGTTTGGGTCCGACCAACAATGAGCAGTTCTTC. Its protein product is CASSLGPTNNEQFF.

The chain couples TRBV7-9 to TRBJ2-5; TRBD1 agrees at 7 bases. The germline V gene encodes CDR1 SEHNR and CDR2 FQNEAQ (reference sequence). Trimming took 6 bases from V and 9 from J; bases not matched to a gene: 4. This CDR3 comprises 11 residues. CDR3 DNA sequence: TGTGCCAGCAGTTATGGACAGGCCCAGTACTTC. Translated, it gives CASSYGQAQYF. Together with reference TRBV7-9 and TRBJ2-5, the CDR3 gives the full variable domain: DTGVSQNPRHKITKRGQNVTFRCDPISEHNRLYWYRQTLGQGPEFLTYFQNEAQLEKSRLLSDRFSAERPKGSFSTLEIQRTEQGDSAMYLCASSYGQAQYFGPGTRLLVL.

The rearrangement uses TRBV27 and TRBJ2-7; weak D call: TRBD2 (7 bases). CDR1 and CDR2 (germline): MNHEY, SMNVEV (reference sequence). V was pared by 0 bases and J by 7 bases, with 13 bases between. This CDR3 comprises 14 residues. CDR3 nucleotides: TGTGCCAGCAGTTTATCGGGGGGGCGGAGGGAGCAGTACTTC. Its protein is CASSLSGGRREQYF.

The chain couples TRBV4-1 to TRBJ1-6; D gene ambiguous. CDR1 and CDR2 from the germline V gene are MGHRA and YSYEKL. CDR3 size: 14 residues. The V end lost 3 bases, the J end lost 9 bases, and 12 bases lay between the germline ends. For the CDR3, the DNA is TGCGCCAGCAGCCACCCAGACCGGGTTTCACCCCTCCACTTT. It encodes CASSHPDRVSPLHF.

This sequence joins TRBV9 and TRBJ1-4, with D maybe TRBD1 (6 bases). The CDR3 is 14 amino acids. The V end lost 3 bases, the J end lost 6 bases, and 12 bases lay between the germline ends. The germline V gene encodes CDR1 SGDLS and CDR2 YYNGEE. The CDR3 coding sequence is TGTGCCAGCAGCGCCCCTAACAGGGATGAAAAACTGTTTTTT. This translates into CASSAPNRDEKLFF.

As DNA, the CDR3 is TGTGCCAGTCACCGGACTAGCTACAATGAGCAGTTCTTC. Encoded protein: CASHRTSYNEQFF. The J gene is TRBJ2-1, the V gene TRBV19; the match to TRBD2 covers 7 bases. Germline assignment: CDR1 LNHDA and CDR2 SQIVND (reference sequence). There are 13 residues in the CDR3. V was pared by 8 bases and J by 3 bases, with 4 bases of the junction left unmatched.

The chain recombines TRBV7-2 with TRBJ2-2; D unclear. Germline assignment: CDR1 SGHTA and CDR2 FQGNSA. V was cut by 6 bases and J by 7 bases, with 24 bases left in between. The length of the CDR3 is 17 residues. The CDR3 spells CASSRSLRVLPGGELFF. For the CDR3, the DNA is TGTGCCAGCAGTCGCTCCCTCCGGGTTCTACCGGGCGGGGAGCTGTTTTTT. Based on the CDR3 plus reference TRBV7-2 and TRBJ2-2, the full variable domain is GAGVSQSPSNKVTEKGKDVELRCDPISGHTALYWYRQSLGQGLEFLIYFQGNSAPDKSGLPSDRFSAERTGGSVSTLTIQRTQQEDSAVYLCASSRSLRVLPGGELFFGEGSRLTVL.

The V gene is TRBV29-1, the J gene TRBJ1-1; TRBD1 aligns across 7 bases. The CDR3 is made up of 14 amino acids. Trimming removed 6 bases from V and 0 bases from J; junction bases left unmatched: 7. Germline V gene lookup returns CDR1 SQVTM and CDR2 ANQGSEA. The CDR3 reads CSVKDRDLNTEAFF. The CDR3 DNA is TGCAGCGTGAAAGACAGGGACCTGAACACTGAAGCTTTCTTT.

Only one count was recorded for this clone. In DNA, the CDR3 is TGTGCCAGCAGCCGGACGGCGAGCTCTGGAAACACCATATATTTT. This sequence encodes CASSRTASSGNTIYF. V usage is TRBV6-5 and J usage is TRBJ1-3; no reliable D call. The V end lost 6 bases, the J end lost 0 bases, and 12 bases lay between the germline ends. The CDR3 loop spans 15 amino acids. The V gene's germline CDR1 is MNHEY and CDR2 SVGAGI.